This T cell receptor beta chain was captured by sequencing in a study of CD8+CD57+ T cells in acquired aplastic anemia. Study-wide context: About 3 ug was the average amount of DNA from sorted CD4+ and CD8+ cells. Findings and limits, study-wide: CD8+ Simpson's diversity did not differ significantly between patients and controls.

The J segment lost 4 bases and the V segment lost 3 bases, leaving 9 bases of the junction unmatched. CDR3 length equals 15 residues. Germline V gene sequence: CDR1 DFQATT, CDR2 SNEGSKA (reference sequence). For CDR3 and TCR beta VDJ profiling, genomic DNA was the template used. TCRdb re-called the reads through MiXCR, storing one row per CDR3 protein. The sample records some 150,000 distinct CDR3 sequences, approximately 52% being singletons. This clonotype turned up a few times. Its specificity is not known. The patients chosen for sequencing had shown expansion of CD8+CD57+ cells (detected by flow cytometry). As a group, the patients uniformly had severe acquired aplastic anemia. Patients were therapy-naive when their blood was sampled.

V is TRBV20-1 and J is TRBJ2-3; 8 positions agree with TRBD2. Sample: sorted CD4+, CD8+, or CD8+CD57+ T cells (not recorded which) from PBMCs. The sequence was collected from a human donor with aplastic anemia. The CDR3 sequence is CSASGFAGGADTQYF. The CDR3 region has the DNA TGCAGTGCTAGTGGGTTTGCGGGGGGCGCAGATACGCAGTATTTT.